The entry below gives a single T cell receptor (beta chain) sequence along with its context. Germline lookup yields CDR1 GTSNPN and CDR2 SVGIG (reference sequence). The V and J ends lost 0 bases and 7 bases respectively, with 18 bases between them. The CDR3 is 16 amino acids. This entry is derived from a study of blood T cell repertoires in COVID-19. The data were produced by immunoSEQ multiplex PCR, yet TCRdb's version contains in-frame clones alone and is incomplete. The data hold under 200,000 clones, with 90% to 95% observed a single time. The sequence derives from a man aged 45-65 years with acute or convalescent COVID-19. Sample: peripheral blood. The chain has TRBV30 and TRBJ1-4, with D possibly TRBD1 on 6 matching bases. The CDR3 DNA reads as TGTGCCTGGAGTGTACCGGGTCATTCAGGGGTTGAAAAACTGTTTTTT. It yields the protein CAWSVPGHSGVEKLFF. The full variable domain, in which reference TRBV30 and TRBJ1-4 provide the parts outside the CDR3, is SQTIHQWPATLVQPVGSPLSLECTVEGTSNPNLYWYRQAAGRGLQLLFYSVGIGQISSEVPQNLSASRPQDRQFILSSKKLLLSDSGFYLCAWSVPGHSGVEKLFFGSGTQLSVL.